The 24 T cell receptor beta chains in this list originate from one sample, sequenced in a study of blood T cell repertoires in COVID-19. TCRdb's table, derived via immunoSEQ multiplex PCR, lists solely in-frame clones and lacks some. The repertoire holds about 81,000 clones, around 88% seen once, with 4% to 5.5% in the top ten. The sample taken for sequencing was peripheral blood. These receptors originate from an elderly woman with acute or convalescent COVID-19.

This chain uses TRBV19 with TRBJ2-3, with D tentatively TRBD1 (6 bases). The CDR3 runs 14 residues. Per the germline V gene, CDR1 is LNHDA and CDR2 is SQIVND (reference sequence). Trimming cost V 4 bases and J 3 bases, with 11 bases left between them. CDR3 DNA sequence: TGTGCCAGTAGTAAACAGGGTGTTACAGATACGCAGTATTTT. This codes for CASSKQGVTDTQYF.

CDR3: CASSVRVSGNTIYF. The CDR3 nucleotides are TGTGCCAGCAGCGTCCGGGTGTCTGGAAACACCATATATTTT. The rearrangement links TRBV7-2 to TRBJ1-3; no firm D call. CDR3 length: 14 residues. V was pared by 5 bases and J by 1 base, with 9 bases between. Per germline, CDR1 SGHTA and CDR2 FQGNSA.

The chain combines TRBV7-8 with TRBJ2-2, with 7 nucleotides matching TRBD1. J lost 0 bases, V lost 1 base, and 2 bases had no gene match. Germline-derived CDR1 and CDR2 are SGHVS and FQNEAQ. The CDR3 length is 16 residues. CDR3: CASSLVTGANTGELFF. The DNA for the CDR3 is TGTGCCAGCAGCTTAGTAACAGGGGCGAACACCGGGGAGCTGTTTTTT.

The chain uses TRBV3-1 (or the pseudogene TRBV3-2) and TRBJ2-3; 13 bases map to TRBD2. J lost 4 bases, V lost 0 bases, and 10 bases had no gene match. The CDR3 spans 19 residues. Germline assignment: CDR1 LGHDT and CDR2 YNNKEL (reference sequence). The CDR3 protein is CASSQDLGGTSGDPDTQYF. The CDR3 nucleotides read TGTGCCAGCAGCCAAGATCTTGGAGGGACTAGCGGGGATCCAGATACGCAGTATTTT.

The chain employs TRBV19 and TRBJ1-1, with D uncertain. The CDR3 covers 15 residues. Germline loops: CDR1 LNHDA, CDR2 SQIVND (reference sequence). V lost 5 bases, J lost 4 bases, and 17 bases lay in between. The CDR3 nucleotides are TGTGCCAGTAGTCTGGAGGAGGCTCGGGGCACTGAAGCTTTCTTT. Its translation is CASSLEEARGTEAFF.

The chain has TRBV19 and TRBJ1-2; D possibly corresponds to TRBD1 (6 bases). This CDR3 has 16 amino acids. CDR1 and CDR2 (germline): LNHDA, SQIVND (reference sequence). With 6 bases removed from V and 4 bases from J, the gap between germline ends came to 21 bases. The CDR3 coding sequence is TGTGCCAGTAGCACGTCTCGCGGGGGGCGTTTCTATGGCTACACCTTC. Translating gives CASSTSRGGRFYGYTF.

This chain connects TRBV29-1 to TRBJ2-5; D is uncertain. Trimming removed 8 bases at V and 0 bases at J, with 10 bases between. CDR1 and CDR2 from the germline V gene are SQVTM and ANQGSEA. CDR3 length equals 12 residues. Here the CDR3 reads CSFSRYQETQYF. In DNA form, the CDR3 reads TGCAGCTTCAGTCGCTACCAAGAGACCCAGTACTTC.

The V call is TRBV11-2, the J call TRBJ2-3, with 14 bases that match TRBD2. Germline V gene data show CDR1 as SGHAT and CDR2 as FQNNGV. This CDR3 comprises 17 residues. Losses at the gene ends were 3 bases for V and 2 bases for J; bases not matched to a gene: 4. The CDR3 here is CASSFGLAGGPTDTQYF. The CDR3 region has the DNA TGTGCCAGCAGCTTTGGACTAGCGGGAGGTCCCACAGATACGCAGTATTTT.

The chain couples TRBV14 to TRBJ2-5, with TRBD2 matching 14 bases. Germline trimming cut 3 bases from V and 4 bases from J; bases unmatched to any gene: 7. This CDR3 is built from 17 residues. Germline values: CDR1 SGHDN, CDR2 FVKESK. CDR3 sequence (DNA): TGTGCCAGCAGCCAGGGGCTCGGGACTAGCGGGGGAGAGACCCAGTACTTC. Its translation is CASSQGLGTSGGETQYF.

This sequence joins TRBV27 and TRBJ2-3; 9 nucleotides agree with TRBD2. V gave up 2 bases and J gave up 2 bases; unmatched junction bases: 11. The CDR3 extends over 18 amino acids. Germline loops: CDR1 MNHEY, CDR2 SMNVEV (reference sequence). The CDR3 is CASSLRGAASGNTDTQYF. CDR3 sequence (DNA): TGTGCCAGCAGTTTACGGGGGGCGGCTAGCGGGAACACAGATACGCAGTATTTT.

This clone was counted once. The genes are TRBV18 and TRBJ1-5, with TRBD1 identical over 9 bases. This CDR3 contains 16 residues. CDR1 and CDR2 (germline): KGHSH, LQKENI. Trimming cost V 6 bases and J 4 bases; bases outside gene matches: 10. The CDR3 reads CASSYAQTGGNQPQHF. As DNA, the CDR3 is TGTGCCAGCTCGTACGCCCAGACAGGGGGGAATCAGCCCCAGCATTTT.

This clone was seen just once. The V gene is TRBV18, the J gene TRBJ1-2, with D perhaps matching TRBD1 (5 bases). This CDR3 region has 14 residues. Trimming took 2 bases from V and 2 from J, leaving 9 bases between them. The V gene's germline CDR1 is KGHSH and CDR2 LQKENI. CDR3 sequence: CASSPRGKNYGYTF. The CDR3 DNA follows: TGTGCCAGCTCACCAAGGGGCAAGAACTATGGCTACACCTTC.

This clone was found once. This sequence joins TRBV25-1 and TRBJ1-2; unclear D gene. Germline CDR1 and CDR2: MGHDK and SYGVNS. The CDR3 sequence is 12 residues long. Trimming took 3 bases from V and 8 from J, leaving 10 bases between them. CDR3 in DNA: TGTGCCAGCAGTGAGGCGAGCGGCGGCTACACCTTC. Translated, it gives CASSEASGGYTF.

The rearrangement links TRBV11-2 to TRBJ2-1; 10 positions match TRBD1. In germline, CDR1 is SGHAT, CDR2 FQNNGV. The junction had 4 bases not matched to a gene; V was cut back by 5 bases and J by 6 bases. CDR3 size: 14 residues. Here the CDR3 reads CASSPDRGSNEQFF. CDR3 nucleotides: TGTGCCAGCAGCCCGGACAGGGGGAGCAATGAGCAGTTCTTC.

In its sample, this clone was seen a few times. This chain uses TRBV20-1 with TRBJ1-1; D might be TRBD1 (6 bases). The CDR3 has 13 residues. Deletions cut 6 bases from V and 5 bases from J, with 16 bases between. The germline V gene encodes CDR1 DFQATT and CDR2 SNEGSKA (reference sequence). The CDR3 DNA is TGCAGTGCGAGTGGGGGGCGCGGGACTGAAGCTTTCTTT. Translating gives CSASGGRGTEAFF.

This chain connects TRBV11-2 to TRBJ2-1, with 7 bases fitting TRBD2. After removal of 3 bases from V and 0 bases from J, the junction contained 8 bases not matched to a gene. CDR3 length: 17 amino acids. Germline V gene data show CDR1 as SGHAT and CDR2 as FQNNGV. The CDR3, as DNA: TGTGCCAGCAGCTTTGCGACCGGGACTATCTCCTACAATGAGCAGTTCTTC. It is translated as CASSFATGTISYNEQFF.

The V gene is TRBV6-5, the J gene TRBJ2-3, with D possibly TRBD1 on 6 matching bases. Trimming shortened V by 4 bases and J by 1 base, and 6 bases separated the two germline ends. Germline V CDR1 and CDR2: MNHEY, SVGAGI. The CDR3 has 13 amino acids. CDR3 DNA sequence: TGTGCCAGCAGTTCAGGGGGCACAGATACGCAGTATTTT. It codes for CASSSGGTDTQYF.

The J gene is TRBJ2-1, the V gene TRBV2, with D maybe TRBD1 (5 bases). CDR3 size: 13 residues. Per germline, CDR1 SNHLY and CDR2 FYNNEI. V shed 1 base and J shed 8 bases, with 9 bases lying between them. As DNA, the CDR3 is TGTGCCAGCAGTGAAGGAAGGACATATGAGCAGTTCTTC. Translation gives CASSEGRTYEQFF.

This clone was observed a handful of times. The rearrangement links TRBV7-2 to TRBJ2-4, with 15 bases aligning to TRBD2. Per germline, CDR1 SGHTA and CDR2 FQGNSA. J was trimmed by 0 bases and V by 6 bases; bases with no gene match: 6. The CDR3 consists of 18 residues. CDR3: CASRPGTSGGSAKNIQYF. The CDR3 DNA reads TGTGCCAGCAGACCCGGGACTAGCGGGGGGTCAGCCAAAAACATTCAGTACTTC.

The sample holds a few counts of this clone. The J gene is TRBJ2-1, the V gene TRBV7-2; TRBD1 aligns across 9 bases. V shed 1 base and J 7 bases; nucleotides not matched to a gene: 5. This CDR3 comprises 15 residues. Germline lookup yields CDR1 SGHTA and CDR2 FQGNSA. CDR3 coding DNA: TGTGCCAGCAGCTTAGTAGGGACAGGGTGGAATGAGCAGTTCTTC. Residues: CASSLVGTGWNEQFF.

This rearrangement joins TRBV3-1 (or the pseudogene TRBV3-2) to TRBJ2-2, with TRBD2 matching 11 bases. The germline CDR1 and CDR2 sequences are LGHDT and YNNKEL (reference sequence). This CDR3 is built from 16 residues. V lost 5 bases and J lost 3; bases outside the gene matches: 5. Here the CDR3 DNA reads TGTGCCAGCAGCTGGCGGACTAGCGGGTACACCGGGGAGCTGTTTTTT. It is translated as CASSWRTSGYTGELFF.

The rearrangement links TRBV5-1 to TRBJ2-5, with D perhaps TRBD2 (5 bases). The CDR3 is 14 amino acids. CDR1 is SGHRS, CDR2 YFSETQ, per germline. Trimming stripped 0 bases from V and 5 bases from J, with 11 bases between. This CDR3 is CASSLARTSETQYF. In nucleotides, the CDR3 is TGCGCCAGCAGCTTGGCCCGGACTTCCGAGACCCAGTACTTC. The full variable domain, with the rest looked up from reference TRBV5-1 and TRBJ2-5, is KAGVTQTPRYLIKTRGQQVTLSCSPISGHRSVSWYQQTPGQGLQFLFEYFSETQRNKGNFPGRFSGRQFSNSRSEMNVSTLELGDSALYLCASSLARTSETQYFGPGTRLLVL.

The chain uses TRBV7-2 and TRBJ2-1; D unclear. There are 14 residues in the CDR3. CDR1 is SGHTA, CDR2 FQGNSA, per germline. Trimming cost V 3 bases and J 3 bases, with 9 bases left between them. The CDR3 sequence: CASSFSRIYNEQFF. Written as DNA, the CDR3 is TGTGCCAGCAGCTTTTCTAGAATCTACAATGAGCAGTTCTTC. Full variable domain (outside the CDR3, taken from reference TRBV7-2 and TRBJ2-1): GAGVSQSPSNKVTEKGKDVELRCDPISGHTALYWYRQSLGQGLEFLIYFQGNSAPDKSGLPSDRFSAERTGGSVSTLTIQRTQQEDSAVYLCASSFSRIYNEQFFGPGTRLTVL.

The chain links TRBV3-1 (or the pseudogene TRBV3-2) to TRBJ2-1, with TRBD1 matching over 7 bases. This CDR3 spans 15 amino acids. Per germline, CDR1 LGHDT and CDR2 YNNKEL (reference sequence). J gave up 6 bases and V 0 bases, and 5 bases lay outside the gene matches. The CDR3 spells CASSQDWTGTNEQFF. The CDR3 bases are TGTGCCAGCAGCCAAGATTGGACAGGAACCAATGAGCAGTTCTTC.